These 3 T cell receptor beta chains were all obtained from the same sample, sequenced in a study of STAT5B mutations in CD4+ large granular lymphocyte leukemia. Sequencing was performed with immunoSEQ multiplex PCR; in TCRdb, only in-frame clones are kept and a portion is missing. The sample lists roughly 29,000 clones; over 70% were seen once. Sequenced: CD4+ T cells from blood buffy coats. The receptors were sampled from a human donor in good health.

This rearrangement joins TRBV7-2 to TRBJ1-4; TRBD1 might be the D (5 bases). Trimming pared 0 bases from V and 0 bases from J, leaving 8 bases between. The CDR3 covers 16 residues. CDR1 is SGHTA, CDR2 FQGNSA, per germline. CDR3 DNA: TGTGCCAGCAGCTTAGCAGGGACTGCAACTAATGAAAAACTGTTTTTT. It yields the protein CASSLAGTATNEKLFF.

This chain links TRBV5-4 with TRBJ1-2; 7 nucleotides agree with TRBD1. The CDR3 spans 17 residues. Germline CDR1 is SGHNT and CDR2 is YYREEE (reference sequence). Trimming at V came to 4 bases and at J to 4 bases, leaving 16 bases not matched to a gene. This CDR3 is CASSVGVFTGEGYGYTF. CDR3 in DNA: TGTGCCAGCAGCGTTGGGGTGTTTACAGGGGAGGGCTATGGCTACACCTTC.

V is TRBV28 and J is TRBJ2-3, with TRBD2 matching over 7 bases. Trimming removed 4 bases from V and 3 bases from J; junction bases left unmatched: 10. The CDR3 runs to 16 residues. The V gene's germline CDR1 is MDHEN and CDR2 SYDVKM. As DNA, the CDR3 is TGTGCCAGCAGTTCTTTGGGAGGGGCCTTAACAGATACGCAGTATTTT. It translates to CASSSLGGALTDTQYF.